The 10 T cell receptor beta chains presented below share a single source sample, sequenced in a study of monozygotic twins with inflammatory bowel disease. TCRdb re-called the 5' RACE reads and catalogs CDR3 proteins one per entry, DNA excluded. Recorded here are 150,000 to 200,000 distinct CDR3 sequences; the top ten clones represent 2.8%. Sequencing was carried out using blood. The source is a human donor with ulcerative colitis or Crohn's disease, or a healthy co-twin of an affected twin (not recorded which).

Here the CDR3 reads CASSLKQHNSPLHF. V is TRBV12-3 or TRBV12-4 and J is TRBJ1-6. This CDR3 comprises 14 residues.

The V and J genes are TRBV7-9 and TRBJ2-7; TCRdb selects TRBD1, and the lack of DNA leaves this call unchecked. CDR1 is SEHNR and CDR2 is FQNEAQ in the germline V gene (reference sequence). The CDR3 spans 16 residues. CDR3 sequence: CASSLVGTGGPYEQYF.

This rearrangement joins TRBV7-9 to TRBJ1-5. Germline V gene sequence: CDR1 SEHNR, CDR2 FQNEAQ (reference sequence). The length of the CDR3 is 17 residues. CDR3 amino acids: CASTTYRQQSSNQPQHF.

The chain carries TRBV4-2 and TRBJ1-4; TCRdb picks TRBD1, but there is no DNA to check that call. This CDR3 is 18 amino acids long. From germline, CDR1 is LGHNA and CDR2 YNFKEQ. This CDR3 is CASSQDGSVGRLGEKLFF.

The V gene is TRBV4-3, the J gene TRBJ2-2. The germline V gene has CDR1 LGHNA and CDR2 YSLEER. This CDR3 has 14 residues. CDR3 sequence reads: CASSQAENTGELFF.

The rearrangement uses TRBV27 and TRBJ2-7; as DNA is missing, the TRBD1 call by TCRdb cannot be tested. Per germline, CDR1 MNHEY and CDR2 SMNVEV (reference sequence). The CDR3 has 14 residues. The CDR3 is CASRKQGTYYEQYF.

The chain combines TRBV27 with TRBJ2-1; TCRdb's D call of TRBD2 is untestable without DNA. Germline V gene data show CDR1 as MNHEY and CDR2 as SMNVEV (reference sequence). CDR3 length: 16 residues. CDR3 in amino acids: CASTHLVAGASNEQFF.

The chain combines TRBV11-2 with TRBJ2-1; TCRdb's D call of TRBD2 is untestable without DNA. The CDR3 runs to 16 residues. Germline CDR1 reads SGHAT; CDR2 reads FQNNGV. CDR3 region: CASSPFRREVQNEQFF.

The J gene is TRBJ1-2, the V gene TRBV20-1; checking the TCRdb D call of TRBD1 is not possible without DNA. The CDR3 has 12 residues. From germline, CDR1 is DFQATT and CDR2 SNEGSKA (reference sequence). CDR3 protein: CSASTGERGYTF.

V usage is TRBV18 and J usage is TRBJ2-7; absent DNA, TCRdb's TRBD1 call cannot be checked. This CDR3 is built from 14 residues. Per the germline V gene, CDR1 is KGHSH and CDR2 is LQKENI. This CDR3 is CASAQGAGSYEQYF.